This T cell receptor (beta chain) appears in the sequencing data of a study of T-cell reconstitution after alpha-beta-depleted transplantation in children. This CDR3 comprises 15 residues. The germline V gene encodes CDR1 SGHTS and CDR2 YDEGEE. Trimming took off 2 bases at V and 8 bases at J, with 17 bases between the two ends. It was with unique molecular identifiers that the TCRbeta library was prepared. TCRdb reprocessed the PCR reads with MiXCR, giving one entry per CDR3 protein. The sample holds about 270,000 distinct CDR3 sequences; 9.9% are singletons and the top ten take 10%. In this sample, this clonotype turned up a few times.

The chain has TRBV5-8 and TRBJ2-1, with D unresolved. The sequences come from PBMCs from the stem cell graft donor, collected from the stem cell graft. This receptor was taken from a human donor who donated a stem cell graft to a child with SCID. CDR3 amino acids: CASSLNSRVWDEQFF. In DNA form, the CDR3 reads TGTGCCAGCAGCTTAAATAGTAGGGTTTGGGATGAGCAGTTCTTC.